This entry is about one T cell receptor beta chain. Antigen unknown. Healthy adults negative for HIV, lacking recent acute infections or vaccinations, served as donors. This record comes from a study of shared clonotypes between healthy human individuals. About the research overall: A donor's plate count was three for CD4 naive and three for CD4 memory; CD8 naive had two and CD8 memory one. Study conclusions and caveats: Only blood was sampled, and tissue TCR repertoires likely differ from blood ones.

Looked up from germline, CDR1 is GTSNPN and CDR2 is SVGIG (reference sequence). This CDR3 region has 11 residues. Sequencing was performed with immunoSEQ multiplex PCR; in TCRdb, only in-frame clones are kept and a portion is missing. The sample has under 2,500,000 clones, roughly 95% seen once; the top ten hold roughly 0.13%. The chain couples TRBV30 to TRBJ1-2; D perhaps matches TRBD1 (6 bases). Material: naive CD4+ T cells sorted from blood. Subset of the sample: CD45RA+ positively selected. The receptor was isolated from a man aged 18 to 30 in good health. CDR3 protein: CAGGGNYGYTF. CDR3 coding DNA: TGTGCGGGAGGGGGGAACTATGGCTACACCTTC.